These 8 T cell receptor beta chains came from one sample sequenced in a study of Graves' ophthalmopathy and Graves' hyperthyroidism. For repertoire sequencing, the TCR beta CDR3 regions were amplified from RNA transcripts. Second-round multiplex PCR came after first-round RT-PCR with HTBI primers. TCRdb redid the calling of the multiplex PCR reads with MiXCR, one entry per CDR3 protein. Among 200,000 to 250,000 distinct CDR3 sequences listed, around 42% were seen once. Sequencing was carried out using peripheral blood. The receptor source for this set is an adult man with Graves' ophthalmopathy.

The chain links TRBV15 to TRBJ1-3; D not certain. Per germline, CDR1 LNHNV and CDR2 YYDKDF (reference sequence). The CDR3 loop spans 18 amino acids. Trimming took 1 base from V and 0 from J, leaving 16 bases between them. The DNA of the CDR3 is TGTGCCACCAGCAGAGGGGGTTCCGGACGGATCTCTGGAAACACCATATATTTT. Translating it yields CATSRGGSGRISGNTIYF.

This clonotype came up a few times. V and J are TRBV19 and TRBJ1-2, with unresolved D. Trimming shortened V by 3 bases and J by 5 bases, and 10 bases separated the two germline ends. Germline loops: CDR1 LNHDA, CDR2 SQIVND (reference sequence). The CDR3 is made up of 13 amino acids. In DNA, the CDR3 is TGTGCCAGTAGTATCGGAGGCGGGTATGGCTACACCTTC. The encoded protein is CASSIGGGYGYTF.

This clonotype was counted ten times or more. The chain employs TRBV15 and TRBJ2-7; maybe TRBD1 (5 bases). The CDR3 length is 14 residues. Germline lookup yields CDR1 LNHNV and CDR2 YYDKDF (reference sequence). The V end lost 6 bases, the J end lost 3 bases, and 15 bases lay between the germline ends. CDR3 coding DNA: TGTGCCACCAGTCCGCGTATAGGGGACTACGAGCAGTACTTC. Translating gives CATSPRIGDYEQYF.

To note about this clonotype: A much larger clone lies one base from this, so it may be a read error. The CDR3 DNA reads as TGTGCCAGCGGCTTCGGGCGCATAGAAGCTTTCTTT. Protein: CASGFGRIEAFF. The V and J genes are TRBV7-9 and TRBJ1-1; D remains unclear. The CDR3 has 12 amino acids. Germline V gives CDR1 SEHNR, CDR2 FQNEAQ (reference sequence).

In this sample, this clonotype turned up many times. The chain carries TRBV7-8 and TRBJ1-4; D unclear. From germline, CDR1 is SGHVS and CDR2 FQNEAQ. The CDR3 has 13 amino acids. Trimming shortened V by 3 bases and J by 6 bases, and 8 bases separated the two germline ends. The CDR3 nucleotides are TGTGCCAGCAGCTTGGTCGAGGATGAAAAACTGTTTTTT. Translating it yields CASSLVEDEKLFF. Looking up the rest from reference TRBV7-8 and TRBJ1-4 gives the full variable domain: GAGVSQSPRYKVAKRGQDVALRCDPISGHVSLFWYQQALGQGPEFLTYFQNEAQLDKSGLPSDRFFAERPEGSVSTLKIQRTQQEDSAVYLCASSLVEDEKLFFGSGTQLSVL.

This clonotype was seen only a few times. The rearrangement links TRBV7-9 to TRBJ1-2, with D perhaps matching TRBD1 (6 bases). The CDR3 is 14 residues long. The germline V gene encodes CDR1 SEHNR and CDR2 FQNEAQ (reference sequence). Trimming took off 5 bases at V and 7 bases at J, with 17 bases between the two ends. This CDR3 reads CASSPYRALSGYTF. CDR3 nucleotide sequence: TGTGCCAGCAGCCCCTACAGGGCATTGAGTGGCTACACCTTC.

The rearrangement uses TRBV29-1 and TRBJ1-2; D remains ambiguous. CDR3 size: 13 residues. Trimming removed 1 base from V and 2 bases from J, with 8 bases in between. Germline V lookup: CDR1 SQVTM, CDR2 ANQGSEA. This chain's CDR3 is CSVEGQQNYGYTF. For the CDR3, the DNA is TGCAGCGTTGAAGGGCAACAGAACTATGGCTACACCTTC. The full variable domain, in which reference TRBV29-1 and TRBJ1-2 provide the parts outside the CDR3, is SAVISQKPSRDICQRGTSLTIQCQVDSQVTMMFWYRQQPGQSLTLIATANQGSEATYESGFVIDKFPISRPNLTFSTLTVSNMSPEDSSIYLCSVEGQQNYGYTFGSGTRLTVV.

This clonotype was counted at least ten times. This rearrangement joins TRBV25-1 to TRBJ1-4; 9 bases line up with TRBD1. CDR1 is MGHDK and CDR2 is SYGVNS in the germline V gene. This CDR3 comprises 16 residues. V trimming: 2 bases; J trimming: 5 bases; junction bases outside the gene matches: 6. CDR3: CASSEAGQGRNEKLFF. CDR3 in DNA: TGTGCCAGCAGTGAAGCTGGACAGGGGAGAAATGAAAAACTGTTTTTT.